The clone carrying this TCR beta chain has a handful of counts. This specimen belongs to a study of blood T cell repertoires in COVID-19. The CDR3 has 14 residues. Looked up from germline, CDR1 is MNHEY and CDR2 is SVGAGI. V was cut by 6 bases and J by 0 bases, with 9 bases left in between. Only in-frame clones appear in the TCRdb table, and some are missing; sequencing was by immunoSEQ multiplex PCR. The table records 340,000 or so clones, 65% to 90% of them present only once. The origin of this receptor is a woman aged 40 to 50 with acute COVID-19. This rearrangement joins TRBV6-5 to TRBJ2-1; TRBD1 might be the D (5 bases). Sequencing used PBMCs or T cells enriched from blood (not recorded which). The CDR3 DNA reads as TGTGCCAGCAGGCAGGGTCGCTCCTACAATGAGCAGTTCTTC. Translating it yields CASRQGRSYNEQFF.